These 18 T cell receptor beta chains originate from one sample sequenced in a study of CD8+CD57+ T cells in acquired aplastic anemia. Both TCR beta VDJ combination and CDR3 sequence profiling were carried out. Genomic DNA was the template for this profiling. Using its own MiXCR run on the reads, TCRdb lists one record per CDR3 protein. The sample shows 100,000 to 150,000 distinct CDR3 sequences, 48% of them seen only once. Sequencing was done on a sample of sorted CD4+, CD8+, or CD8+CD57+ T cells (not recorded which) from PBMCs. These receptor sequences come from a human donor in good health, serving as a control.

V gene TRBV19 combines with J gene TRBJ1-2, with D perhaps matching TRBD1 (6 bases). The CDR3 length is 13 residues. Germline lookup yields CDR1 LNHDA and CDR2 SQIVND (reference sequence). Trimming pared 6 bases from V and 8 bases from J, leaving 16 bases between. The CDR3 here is CASRWQGIGGYTF. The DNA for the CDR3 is TGTGCCAGTAGATGGCAGGGGATTGGGGGCTACACCTTC.

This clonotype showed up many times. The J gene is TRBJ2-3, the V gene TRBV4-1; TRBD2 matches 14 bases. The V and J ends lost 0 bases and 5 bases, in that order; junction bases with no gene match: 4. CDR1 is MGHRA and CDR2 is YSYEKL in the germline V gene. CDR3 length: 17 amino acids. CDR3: CASSQDRLAGGQDTQYF. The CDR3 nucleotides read TGCGCCAGCAGCCAAGACCGACTAGCGGGGGGGCAAGATACGCAGTATTTT.

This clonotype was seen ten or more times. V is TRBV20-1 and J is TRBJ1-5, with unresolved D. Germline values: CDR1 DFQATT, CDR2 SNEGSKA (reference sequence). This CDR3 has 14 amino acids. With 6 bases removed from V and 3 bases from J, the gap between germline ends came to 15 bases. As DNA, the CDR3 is TGCAGTGCCCGGAGGCCCGGAGACAATCAGCCCCAGCATTTT. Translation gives CSARRPGDNQPQHF.

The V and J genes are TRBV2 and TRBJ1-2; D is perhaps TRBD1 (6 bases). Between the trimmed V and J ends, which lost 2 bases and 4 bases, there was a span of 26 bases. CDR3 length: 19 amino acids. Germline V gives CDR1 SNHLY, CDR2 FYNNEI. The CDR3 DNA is TGTGCCAGCAGTGAAAAAAGTGCCTGGAGTCCCTCAGGGGTCTATGGCTACACCTTC. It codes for CASSEKSAWSPSGVYGYTF. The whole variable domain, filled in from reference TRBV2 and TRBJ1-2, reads EPEVTQTPSHQVTQMGQEVILRCVPISNHLYFYWYRQILGQKVEFLVSFYNNEISEKSEIFDDQFSVERPDGSNFTLKIRSTKLEDSAMYFCASSEKSAWSPSGVYGYTFGSGTRLTVV.

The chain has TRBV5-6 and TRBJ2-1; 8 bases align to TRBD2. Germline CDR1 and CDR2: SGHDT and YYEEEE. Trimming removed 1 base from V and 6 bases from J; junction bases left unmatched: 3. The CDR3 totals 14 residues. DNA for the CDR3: TGTGCCAGCAGCTTGCGCGGGGGGCGCAATGAGCAGTTCTTC. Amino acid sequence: CASSLRGGRNEQFF.

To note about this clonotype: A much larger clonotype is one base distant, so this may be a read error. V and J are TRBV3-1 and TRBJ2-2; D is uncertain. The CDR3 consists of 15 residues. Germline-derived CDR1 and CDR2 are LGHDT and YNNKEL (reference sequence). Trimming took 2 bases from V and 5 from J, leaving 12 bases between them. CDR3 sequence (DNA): TGTGCCAGCAGCCAACGTGGTAGCAGGACCGGGGAGCTGTTTTTT. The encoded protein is CASSQRGSRTGELFF.

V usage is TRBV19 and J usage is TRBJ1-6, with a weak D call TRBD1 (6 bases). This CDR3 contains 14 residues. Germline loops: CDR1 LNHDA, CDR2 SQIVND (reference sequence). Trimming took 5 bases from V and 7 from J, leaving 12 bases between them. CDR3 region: CASSGGRRNSPLHF. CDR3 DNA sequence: TGTGCCAGTAGTGGGGGCCGCCGCAATTCACCCCTCCACTTT.

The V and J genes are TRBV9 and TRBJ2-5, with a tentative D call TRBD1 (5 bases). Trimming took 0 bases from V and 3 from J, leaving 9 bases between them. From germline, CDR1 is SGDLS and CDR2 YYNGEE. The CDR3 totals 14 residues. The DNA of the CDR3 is TGTGCCAGCAGCGTAGAGGGGCTGAAAGAGACCCAGTACTTC. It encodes CASSVEGLKETQYF.

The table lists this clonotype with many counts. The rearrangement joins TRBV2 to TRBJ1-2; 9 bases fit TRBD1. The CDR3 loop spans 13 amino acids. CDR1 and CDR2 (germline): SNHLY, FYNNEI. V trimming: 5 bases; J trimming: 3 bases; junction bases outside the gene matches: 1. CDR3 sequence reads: CASSRTGDYGYTF. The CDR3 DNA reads TGTGCCAGCAGTCGGACAGGGGACTATGGCTACACCTTC.

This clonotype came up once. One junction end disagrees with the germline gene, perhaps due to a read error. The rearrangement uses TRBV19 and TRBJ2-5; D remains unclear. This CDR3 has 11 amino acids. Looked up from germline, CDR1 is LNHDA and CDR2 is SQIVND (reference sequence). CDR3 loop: CASSSGAPDHF. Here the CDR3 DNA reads TGTGCCAGTAGTTCGGGCGCCCCAGATCACTTC.

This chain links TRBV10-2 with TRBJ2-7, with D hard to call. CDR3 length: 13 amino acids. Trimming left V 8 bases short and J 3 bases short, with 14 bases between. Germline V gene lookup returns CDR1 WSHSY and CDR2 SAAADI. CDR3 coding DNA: TGCGCCAGCGGCCTGGCGGACCTCTACGAGCAGTACTTC. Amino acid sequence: CASGLADLYEQYF.

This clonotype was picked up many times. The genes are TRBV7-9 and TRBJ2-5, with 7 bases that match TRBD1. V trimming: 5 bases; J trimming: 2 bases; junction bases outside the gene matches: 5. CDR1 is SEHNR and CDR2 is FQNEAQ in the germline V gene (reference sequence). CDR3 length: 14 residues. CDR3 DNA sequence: TGTGCCAGCAGCCCGACAGGGACGCAAGAGACCCAGTACTTC. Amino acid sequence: CASSPTGTQETQYF.

The CDR3 is CASSPRGQSSYNEQFF. CDR3 DNA sequence: TGTGCCAGCTCCCCTAGAGGCCAAAGCTCCTACAATGAGCAGTTCTTC. The chain combines TRBV18 with TRBJ2-1; D not certain. Between the trimmed V and J ends, which lost 6 bases and 0 bases, there was a span of 15 bases. The length of the CDR3 is 16 residues. CDR1 KGHSH and CDR2 LQKENI come from the germline V gene.

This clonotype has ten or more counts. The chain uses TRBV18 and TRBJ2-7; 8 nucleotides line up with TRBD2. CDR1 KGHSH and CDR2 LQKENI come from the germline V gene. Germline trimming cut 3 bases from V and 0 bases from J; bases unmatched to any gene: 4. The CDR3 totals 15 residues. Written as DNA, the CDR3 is TGTGCCAGCTCACCCCCGGGAGGGGCCTCCTACGAGCAGTACTTC. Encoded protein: CASSPPGGASYEQYF.

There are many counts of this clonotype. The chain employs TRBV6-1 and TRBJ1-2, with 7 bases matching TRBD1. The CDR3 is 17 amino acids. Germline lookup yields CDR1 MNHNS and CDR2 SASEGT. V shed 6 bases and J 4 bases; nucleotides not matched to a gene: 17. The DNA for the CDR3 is TGTGCCAGCAGGTCCGCCGGGACAGACGACCCATCCTATGGCTACACCTTC. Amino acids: CASRSAGTDDPSYGYTF.

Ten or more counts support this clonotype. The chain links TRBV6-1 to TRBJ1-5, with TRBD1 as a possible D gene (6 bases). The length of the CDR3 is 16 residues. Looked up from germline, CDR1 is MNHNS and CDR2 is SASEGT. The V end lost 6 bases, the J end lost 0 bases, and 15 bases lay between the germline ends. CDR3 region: CASRLQGGYSNQPQHF. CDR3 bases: TGTGCCAGCAGACTACAGGGCGGCTATAGCAATCAGCCCCAGCATTTT.

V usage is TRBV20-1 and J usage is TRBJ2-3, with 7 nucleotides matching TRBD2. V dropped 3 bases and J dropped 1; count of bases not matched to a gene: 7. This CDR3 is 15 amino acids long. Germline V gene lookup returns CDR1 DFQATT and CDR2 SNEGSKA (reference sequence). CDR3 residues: CSARDGGSRTDTQYF. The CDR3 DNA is TGCAGTGCTAGGGACGGGGGGAGTCGCACAGATACGCAGTATTTT.

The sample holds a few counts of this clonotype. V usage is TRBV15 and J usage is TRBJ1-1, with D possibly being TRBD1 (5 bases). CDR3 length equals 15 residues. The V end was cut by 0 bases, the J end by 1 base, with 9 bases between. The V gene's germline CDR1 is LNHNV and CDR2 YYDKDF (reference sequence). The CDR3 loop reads CATSRDKGQNTEAFF. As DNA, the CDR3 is TGTGCCACCAGCAGAGATAAAGGACAGAACACTGAAGCTTTCTTT. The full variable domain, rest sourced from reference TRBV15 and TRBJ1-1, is DAMVIQNPRYQVTQFGKPVTLSCSQTLNHNVMYWYQQKSSQAPKLLFHYYDKDFNNEADTPDNFQSRRPNTSFCFLDIRSPGLGDTAMYLCATSRDKGQNTEAFFGQGTRLTVV.